This note documents a single T cell receptor beta chain sequence. The record originates from a study of shared clonotypes between healthy human individuals. At a deep level, the assay was run. Replicate sorted-subset PCRs were loaded with approximately 190 ng DNA, about 30,000 T cell genomes. The data were produced by immunoSEQ multiplex PCR, yet TCRdb's version contains in-frame clones alone and is incomplete. This sample carries some 2.1 million clones, about 95% of them seen once, and the ten largest clones take 0.85% to 1.3%. Naivety among CD8 cells was defined by CD45RO negativity and positive CCR7 selection, thereby excluding terminally differentiated effector memory CD45RA+ cells. The CDR3 runs to 15 residues. Looked up from germline, CDR1 is MNHEY and CDR2 is SVGAGI. Trimming removed 6 bases from V and 0 bases from J, with 14 bases in between.

The J gene is TRBJ1-2, the V gene TRBV6-5; D ambiguous. The receptor was isolated from a man aged 18 to 30 in good health. The sample consisted of naive CD8+ T cells sorted from blood. The CDR3 bases are TGTGCCAGCAGAGCAGGCCCGGGTACTAACTATGGCTACACCTTC. Translated, it gives CASRAGPGTNYGYTF.